This entry lists 32 T cell receptor beta chains sequenced from one sample in a study of cytomegalovirus exposure and HLA in healthy donors. PCR primers comprised 60 Vbeta and 13 Jbeta primers. Assay: immunoSEQ multiplex PCR; the TCRdb copy retains only in-frame clones and omits some. The repertoire holds around 27,000 clones, with approximately 62% as singletons. Sample: PBMCs. The origin of the receptors is a male donor in good health and CMV-seropositive.

The chain links TRBV10-2 to TRBJ2-6; D is undetermined. The CDR3 runs 13 residues. CDR1 and CDR2 (germline): WSHSY, SAAADI. Trimming took 11 bases from V and 2 from J, leaving 10 bases between them. CDR3 sequence reads: CAALLPGANVLTF. The CDR3 nucleotides are TGCGCCGCTCTGCTACCTGGGGCCAACGTCCTGACTTTC.

The genes are TRBV7-9 and TRBJ1-2; a possible D gene is TRBD1 (5 bases). Trimming pared 10 bases from V and 4 bases from J, leaving 10 bases between. Germline CDR1 and CDR2: SEHNR and FQNEAQ (reference sequence). The CDR3 is made up of 11 amino acids. CDR3 bases: TGTGCCACCGAAGGGGCCTATGGCTACACCTTC. It is translated as CATEGAYGYTF. Variable domain in full (rest from reference TRBV7-9 and TRBJ1-2): DTGVSQNPRHKITKRGQNVTFRCDPISEHNRLYWYRQTLGQGPEFLTYFQNEAQLEKSRLLSDRFSAERPKGSFSTLEIQRTEQGDSAMYLCATEGAYGYTFGSGTRLTVV.

J is TRBJ1-2 and V is TRBV2; 8 nucleotides match TRBD1. V shed 5 bases and J 0 bases; nucleotides not matched to a gene: 2. The CDR3 totals 14 residues. Germline CDR1 is SNHLY and CDR2 is FYNNEI. CDR3: CASSQDRANYGYTF. CDR3 nucleotide sequence: TGTGCCAGCAGTCAGGACAGGGCTAACTATGGCTACACCTTC.

The V call is TRBV6-4, the J call TRBJ1-5; 11 bases are shared with TRBD1. This CDR3 spans 15 amino acids. CDR1 and CDR2 (germline): MRHNA, SNTAGT. V trimming: 7 bases; J trimming: 2 bases; junction bases outside the gene matches: 4. For the CDR3, the DNA is TGTGCCAGCAAGGGACAGGGGGGACGCAATCAGCCCCAGCATTTT. Its protein is CASKGQGGRNQPQHF.

The V call is TRBV30, the J call TRBJ2-7, with D maybe TRBD2 (6 bases). In germline, CDR1 is GTSNPN, CDR2 SVGIG (reference sequence). The V end lost 3 bases, the J end lost 0 bases, and 6 bases lay between the germline ends. This CDR3 region has 12 residues. CDR3 sequence (DNA): TGTGCCTGGAGGGGAGGCTCCTACGAGCAGTACTTC. As protein: CAWRGGSYEQYF.

V is TRBV7-3 and J is TRBJ2-2; the match to TRBD2 covers 9 bases. V lost 5 bases, J lost 3 bases, and 4 bases stayed unmatched. The length of the CDR3 is 15 residues. Germline values: CDR1 SGHTA, CDR2 FQGTGA. For the CDR3, the DNA is TGTGCCAGCAGCCCCGGACTAGCGTACACCGGGGAGCTGTTTTTT. This encodes CASSPGLAYTGELFF.

This clone was seen just once. The V and J genes are TRBV2 and TRBJ1-1; no reliable D call. Trimming stripped 7 bases from V and 1 base from J, with 10 bases between. CDR3 length: 13 amino acids. CDR1 is SNHLY and CDR2 is FYNNEI in the germline V gene. The CDR3 is CASKDAGNTEAFF. The DNA of the CDR3 is TGTGCCAGCAAGGATGCAGGGAACACTGAAGCTTTCTTT.

V is TRBV28 and J is TRBJ1-3, with 9 nucleotides matching TRBD1. With V trimmed by 7 bases and J by 4 bases, 8 bases remained unmatched. CDR1 is MDHEN, CDR2 SYDVKM, per germline. This CDR3 is 15 amino acids long. The DNA for the CDR3 is TGTGCCAGCAAACTCCCGACAGGGGGAGGAAACACCATATATTTT. This encodes CASKLPTGGGNTIYF.

The V call is TRBV4-1, the J call TRBJ1-4; the D gene is possibly TRBD1 (5 bases). V dropped 0 bases and J dropped 2 bases, with 13 bases sitting between them. Germline-derived CDR1 and CDR2 are MGHRA and YSYEKL. The length of the CDR3 is 17 residues. CDR3 loop: CASSQEVLRGTNEKLFF. The CDR3 nucleotides are TGCGCCAGCAGCCAAGAGGTCCTAAGGGGCACTAATGAAAAACTGTTTTTT.

This clone was recorded a few times. The sample holds other DNA sequences that translate to the same CDR3. The chain is built from TRBV15 and TRBJ1-1; a possible D gene is TRBD1 (5 bases). Germline-derived CDR1 and CDR2 are LNHNV and YYDKDF (reference sequence). Trimming cost V 0 bases and J 1 base, with 6 bases left between them. CDR3 size: 14 residues. In DNA, the CDR3 is TGTGCCACCAGCAGAGACACAGGGAACACTGAAGCTTTCTTT. Protein: CATSRDTGNTEAFF.

As regards this clone: Its ends do not fully match the called genes, so a read error is possible. The genes are TRBV15 and TRBJ2-5; 11 bases are shared with TRBD2. CDR3 length equals 15 residues. The germline V gene encodes CDR1 LNHNV and CDR2 YYDKDF (reference sequence). The CDR3: CATSRTSGNGETQYF. CDR3 sequence (DNA): TGTGCCACCAGCAGGACTAGCGGGAACGGAGAGACTCAGTACTTC.

This chain joins TRBV6-1 and TRBJ2-7, with 7 bases aligning to TRBD2. V trimming: 7 bases; J trimming: 5 bases; junction bases outside the gene matches: 8. Germline V gives CDR1 MNHNS, CDR2 SASEGT. The CDR3 spans 13 residues. In DNA, the CDR3 is TGTGCCAGCACGGCGGGGGAGGTAAACGAGCAGTACTTC. It is translated as CASTAGEVNEQYF.

The rearrangement uses TRBV18 and TRBJ1-1; D is ambiguous. The CDR3 is 13 residues long. Trimming removed 3 bases at V and 1 base at J, with 6 bases between. CDR1 and CDR2 (germline): KGHSH, LQKENI. In DNA form, the CDR3 reads TGTGCCAGCTCACCGACATGGAACACTGAAGCTTTCTTT. Protein sequence: CASSPTWNTEAFF.

V is TRBV9 and J is TRBJ1-2; D perhaps matches TRBD1 (5 bases). This CDR3 is built from 13 residues. Germline V gives CDR1 SGDLS, CDR2 YYNGEE. V lost 3 bases and J 7 bases, leaving 13 bases between the germline ends. In nucleotides, the CDR3 is TGTGCCAGCAGCGGCCTCAGGGTTCTTGGCTACACCTTC. This gives the protein CASSGLRVLGYTF.

This clone was detected only a few times. The chain is built from TRBV6-5 and TRBJ1-1, with a possible D match to TRBD1 (6 bases). Germline CDR1 is MNHEY and CDR2 is SVGAGI. V was trimmed by 4 bases and J by 1 base, leaving 10 bases between them. The CDR3 is 14 residues long. This chain's CDR3 is CASSWRQENTEAFF. DNA for the CDR3: TGTGCCAGCAGTTGGAGACAGGAGAACACTGAAGCTTTCTTT.

This clone was observed a handful of times. The chain combines TRBV28 with TRBJ2-6; D perhaps matches TRBD1 (5 bases). Trimming shortened V by 11 bases and J by 2 bases, and 7 bases separated the two germline ends. The CDR3 loop spans 12 amino acids. Germline assignment: CDR1 MDHEN and CDR2 SYDVKM. The CDR3 DNA follows: TGTGCCGCCAGGGCTGGGGCCAACGTCCTGACTTTC. Translated: CAARAGANVLTF.

The chain couples TRBV30 to TRBJ2-7; D gene uncertain. Trimming took 3 bases from V and 4 from J, leaving 7 bases between them. In germline, CDR1 is GTSNPN, CDR2 SVGIG (reference sequence). This CDR3 comprises 11 residues. The CDR3 DNA is TGTGCCTGGAGCTTGCGTTACGAGCAGTACTTC. It encodes CAWSLRYEQYF.

This clone is a singleton in its sample. The rearrangement links TRBV5-1 to TRBJ2-5, with 11 bases that match TRBD2. V was pared by 0 bases and J by 1 base, with 2 bases of the junction left unmatched. Looked up from germline, CDR1 is SGHRS and CDR2 is YFSETQ. CDR3 length: 16 residues. The CDR3 sequence is CASSLGLAGGQETQYF. The CDR3 nucleotides read TGCGCCAGCAGCTTGGGTCTAGCGGGGGGCCAAGAGACCCAGTACTTC.

V gene TRBV27 combines with J gene TRBJ2-7, with 7 bases fitting TRBD2. The length of the CDR3 is 14 residues. Trimming cost V 0 bases and J 6 bases; bases outside gene matches: 5. Germline assignment: CDR1 MNHEY and CDR2 SMNVEV (reference sequence). CDR3 residues: CASSLSGGDGEQYF. In DNA form, the CDR3 reads TGTGCCAGCAGTTTATCGGGAGGGGACGGCGAGCAGTACTTC.

The chain joins TRBV28 to TRBJ2-5; possibly TRBD1 for D (6 bases). Trimming left V 5 bases short and J 6 bases short, with 22 bases between. CDR1 and CDR2 (germline): MDHEN, SYDVKM. The CDR3 runs 16 residues. The CDR3 sequence is CASSEDRRYHPKTQYF. The CDR3 bases are TGTGCCAGCAGTGAAGACAGGCGGTATCACCCCAAGACCCAGTACTTC.

The CDR3 reads CASSQDLAGQIAQFF. Written as DNA, the CDR3 is TGTGCCAGCAGCCAAGACTTAGCGGGCCAGATAGCGCAGTTCTTC. The V call is TRBV14, the J call TRBJ2-1; 7 nucleotides match TRBD2. CDR1 is SGHDN, CDR2 FVKESK, per germline. With V trimmed by 0 bases and J by 12 bases, 11 bases remained unmatched. The CDR3 contains 15 residues.

The chain recombines TRBV5-1 with TRBJ2-3; 10 bases map to TRBD2. V shed 3 bases and J 5 bases; nucleotides not matched to a gene: 6. This CDR3 has 15 residues. Germline lookup yields CDR1 SGHRS and CDR2 YFSETQ. The DNA of the CDR3 is TGCGCCAGCAGCTACCTAGCGGGAGACCAAGATACGCAGTATTTT. Translating it yields CASSYLAGDQDTQYF.

The chain links TRBV5-1 to TRBJ1-4; 7 bases are shared with TRBD1. The CDR3 has 15 amino acids. V was clipped by 2 bases and J by 3 bases; unmatched bases: 4. Germline-derived CDR1 and CDR2 are SGHRS and YFSETQ. The CDR3 coding sequence is TGCGCCAGCAGCTTAGGGGGCACGGCTAATGAAAAACTGTTTTTT. Amino acid sequence: CASSLGGTANEKLFF.

The genes are TRBV7-9 and TRBJ1-2, with 9 bases identical to TRBD1. The CDR3 has 14 amino acids. After removal of 6 bases from V and 6 bases from J, the junction contained 8 bases not matched to a gene. Looked up from germline, CDR1 is SEHNR and CDR2 is FQNEAQ (reference sequence). The DNA of the CDR3 is TGTGCCAGCAGGCTACAGGGGGCAACTGATGGCTACACCTTC. This sequence encodes CASRLQGATDGYTF. The variable domain in full, with the rest retrieved from reference TRBV7-9 and TRBJ1-2, is DTGVSQNPRHKITKRGQNVTFRCDPISEHNRLYWYRQTLGQGPEFLTYFQNEAQLEKSRLLSDRFSAERPKGSFSTLEIQRTEQGDSAMYLCASRLQGATDGYTFGSGTRLTVV.

The genes are TRBV28 and TRBJ2-7, with D uncertain. V gave up 6 bases and J gave up 5 bases, with 14 bases separating them. This CDR3 has 13 residues. Germline V gene sequence: CDR1 MDHEN, CDR2 SYDVKM. The chain's CDR3 is CASSPVAPDEQYF. CDR3 sequence (DNA): TGTGCCAGCAGCCCGGTCGCCCCTGACGAGCAGTACTTC.

This clone was seen more than once but under ten times. The chain has TRBV18 and TRBJ1-2, with D tentatively TRBD1 (6 bases). The CDR3 is 12 residues long. Germline CDR1 KGHSH, CDR2 LQKENI. Trimming stripped 5 bases from V and 8 bases from J, with 12 bases between. The CDR3 loop is CASSRPQGGYTF. CDR3 DNA: TGTGCCAGCTCAAGGCCCCAGGGGGGCTACACCTTC.

V and J are TRBV27 and TRBJ1-3; D not certain. This CDR3 region has 14 residues. Germline CDR1 MNHEY, CDR2 SMNVEV (reference sequence). The V end lost 4 bases, the J end lost 0 bases, and 7 bases lay between the germline ends. The chain's CDR3 is CASSSRDSGNTIYF. The CDR3 DNA follows: TGTGCCAGCAGTTCCCGGGACTCTGGAAACACCATATATTTT.

The gene calls are TRBV5-1 and TRBJ2-6, with D unresolved. CDR3 length equals 12 residues. Germline V CDR1 and CDR2: SGHRS, YFSETQ. The ends were cut back, 8 bases at V and 0 bases at J, with 3 bases in the middle. The CDR3 nucleotides are TGCGCCAGTCACTCTGGGGCCAACGTCCTGACTTTC. It encodes CASHSGANVLTF.

A single count supports this clone. V and J are TRBV9 and TRBJ1-6; D may be TRBD1 (5 bases). V lost 4 bases and J lost 4, with 9 bases in between. Germline V CDR1 and CDR2: SGDLS, YYNGEE. This CDR3 contains 14 residues. CDR3 region: CASSTGQYNSPLHF. The CDR3 coding sequence is TGTGCCAGCAGCACCGGACAATATAATTCACCCCTCCACTTT. Full variable domain (rest looked up from reference TRBV9 and TRBJ1-6): DSGVTQTPKHLITATGQRVTLRCSPRSGDLSVYWYQQSLDQGLQFLIQYYNGEERAKGNILERFSAQQFPDLHSELNLSSLELGDSALYFCASSTGQYNSPLHFGNGTRLTVT.

The rearrangement joins TRBV6-1 to TRBJ1-1; TRBD1 agrees at 9 bases. The trim removed 8 bases at V and 5 bases at J, leaving 12 bases unmatched. The CDR3 sequence is 15 residues long. CDR1 is MNHNS, CDR2 SASEGT, per germline. CDR3 sequence reads: CASQDPGQGRTEAFF. CDR3 nucleotides: TGTGCCAGCCAAGATCCGGGACAGGGTCGGACTGAAGCTTTCTTT.

This clone has just a few counts. The V and J genes are TRBV11-2 and TRBJ2-5; D perhaps matches TRBD1 (5 bases). The J call is doubtful: the DNA matches TRBJ2-7 better. This CDR3 is built from 15 residues. Germline V CDR1 and CDR2: SGHAT, FQNNGV. The CDR3 here is CASSSRETVAYEQYF. The CDR3 DNA is TGTGCCAGCAGCTCCAGGGAAACAGTTGCGTACGAGCAGTACTTC.

This chain links TRBV14 with TRBJ1-1; weak D call: TRBD1 (5 bases). CDR1 SGHDN and CDR2 FVKESK come from the germline V gene. The CDR3 covers 14 residues. The V gene lost 0 bases and the J gene lost 6 bases, with 11 bases spanning the gap. CDR3 in DNA: TGTGCCAGCAGCCAAGACCTGGGGGGGGCTGAAGCTTTCTTT. This translates into CASSQDLGGAEAFF.